This entry concerns a single TCR beta chain. Antigen: not known. This sample stems from a study of T cell responses to AZD1222 COVID-19 vaccine. Study-wide results and limits: After two AZD1222 doses, spike-specific TCR breadth and depth rose versus day 0. Possibly, clonal diversity was underestimated; donors were largely white British and included more females.

This table comes from immunoSEQ multiplex PCR, and its TCRdb copy is limited to in-frame clones, with some not included. The sample consists of 90,000 to 130,000 clones, about 85% of them appearing once. Looked up from germline, CDR1 is MNHEY and CDR2 is SMNVEV (reference sequence). The V gene lost 7 bases and the J gene lost 2 bases, with 19 bases spanning the gap. This CDR3 region has 16 residues. This receptor was taken from an adult in good health. The chain is built from TRBV27 and TRBJ2-3, with D possibly called TRBD1 or TRBD2 (5 bases each). The input for sequencing was peripheral blood, taken on day 0 of AZD1222 vaccination. The CDR3 DNA is TGTGCCAGCAAGACGCAGGACACTAGGTACACAGATACGCAGTATTTT. Translation gives CASKTQDTRYTDTQYF.